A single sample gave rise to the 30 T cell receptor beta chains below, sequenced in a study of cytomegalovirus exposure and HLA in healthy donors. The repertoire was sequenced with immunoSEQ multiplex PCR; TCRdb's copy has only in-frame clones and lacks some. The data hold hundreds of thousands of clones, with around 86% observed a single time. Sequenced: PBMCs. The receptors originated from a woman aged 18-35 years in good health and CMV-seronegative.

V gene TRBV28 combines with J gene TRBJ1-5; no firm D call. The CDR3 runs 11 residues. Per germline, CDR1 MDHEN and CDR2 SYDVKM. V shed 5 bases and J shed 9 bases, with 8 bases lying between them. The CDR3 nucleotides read TGTGCCAGCAGTGACTCGGGGCCCCAGCATTTT. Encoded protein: CASSDSGPQHF.

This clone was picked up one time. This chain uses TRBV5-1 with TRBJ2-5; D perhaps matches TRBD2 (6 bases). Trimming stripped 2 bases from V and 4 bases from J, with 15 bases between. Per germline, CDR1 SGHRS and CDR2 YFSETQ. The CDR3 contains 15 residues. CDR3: CASSLGGAVGETQYF. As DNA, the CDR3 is TGCGCCAGCAGCTTAGGAGGGGCGGTAGGAGAGACCCAGTACTTC.

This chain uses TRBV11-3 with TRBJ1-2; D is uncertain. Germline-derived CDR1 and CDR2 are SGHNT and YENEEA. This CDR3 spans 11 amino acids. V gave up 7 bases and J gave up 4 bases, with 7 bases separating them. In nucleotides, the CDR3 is TGTGCCAGCAATATATTCTATGGCTACACCTTC. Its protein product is CASNIFYGYTF.

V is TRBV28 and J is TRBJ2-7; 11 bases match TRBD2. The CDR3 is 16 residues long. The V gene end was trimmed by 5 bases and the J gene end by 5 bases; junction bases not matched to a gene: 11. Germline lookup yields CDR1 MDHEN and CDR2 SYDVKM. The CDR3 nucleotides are TGTGCCAGCAGTCCTCTCACTAGCGGGAGTTTCCACGAGCAGTACTTC. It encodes CASSPLTSGSFHEQYF.

The CDR3, as DNA: TGTGCCAGCAGCGGAGGGGACAGGGGGCTTGAAAAACTGTTTTTT. Its translation is CASSGGDRGLEKLFF. The chain has TRBV9 and TRBJ1-4; 12 positions match TRBD1. This CDR3 has 15 residues. V trimming: 3 bases; J trimming: 7 bases; junction bases outside the gene matches: 4. CDR1 SGDLS and CDR2 YYNGEE come from the germline V gene.

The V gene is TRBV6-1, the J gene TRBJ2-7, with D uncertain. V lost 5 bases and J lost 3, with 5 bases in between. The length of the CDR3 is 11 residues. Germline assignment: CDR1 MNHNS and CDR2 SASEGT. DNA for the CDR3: TGTGCCAGCAGTTACAACTACGAGCAGTACTTC. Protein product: CASSYNYEQYF.

The CDR3 region has the DNA TGTGCCAGCAGCCATGGAGACAATGAGCAGTTCTTC. Amino acid sequence: CASSHGDNEQFF. The rearrangement uses TRBV28 and TRBJ2-1; D gene unclear. Germline V CDR1 and CDR2: MDHEN, SYDVKM. The CDR3 is 12 amino acids. Trimming took off 6 bases at V and 5 bases at J, with 8 bases between the two ends.

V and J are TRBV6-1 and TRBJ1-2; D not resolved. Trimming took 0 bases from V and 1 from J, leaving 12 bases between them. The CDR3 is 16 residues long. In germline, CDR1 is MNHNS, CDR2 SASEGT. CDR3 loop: CASSEAGRNLNYGYTF. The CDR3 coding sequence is TGTGCCAGCAGTGAAGCGGGCAGGAACCTTAACTATGGCTACACCTTC.

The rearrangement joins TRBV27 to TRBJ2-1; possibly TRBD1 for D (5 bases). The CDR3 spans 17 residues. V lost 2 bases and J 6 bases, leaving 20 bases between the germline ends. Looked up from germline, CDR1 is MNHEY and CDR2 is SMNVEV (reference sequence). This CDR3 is CASSLGGARLSFNEQFF. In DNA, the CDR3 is TGTGCCAGCAGTTTAGGTGGGGCCCGTCTCAGTTTCAATGAGCAGTTCTTC.

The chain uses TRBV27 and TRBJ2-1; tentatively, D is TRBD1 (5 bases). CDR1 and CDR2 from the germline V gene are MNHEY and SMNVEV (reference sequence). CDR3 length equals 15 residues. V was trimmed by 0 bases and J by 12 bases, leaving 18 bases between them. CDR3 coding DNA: TGTGCCAGCAGTTTATCTTCTGGAATTGGAAGGGGGCAGTTCTTC. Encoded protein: CASSLSSGIGRGQFF.

CDR3 amino acids: CASRISGSDTQYF. The CDR3 DNA is TGCGCCAGCAGGATATCAGGGTCAGATACGCAGTATTTT. This chain uses TRBV5-1 with TRBJ2-3, with D possibly matching TRBD1 (5 bases). This CDR3 spans 13 amino acids. CDR1 SGHRS and CDR2 YFSETQ come from the germline V gene. V was shortened by 5 bases and J by 4 bases, with 11 bases between the two germline ends.

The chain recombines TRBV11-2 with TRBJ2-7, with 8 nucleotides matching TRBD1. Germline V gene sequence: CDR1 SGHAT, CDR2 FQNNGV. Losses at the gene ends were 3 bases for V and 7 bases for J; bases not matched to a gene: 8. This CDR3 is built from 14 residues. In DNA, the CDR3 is TGTGCCAGCAGCTTGGACAGGGCCCGGGGGGAGCAGTACTTC. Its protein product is CASSLDRARGEQYF.

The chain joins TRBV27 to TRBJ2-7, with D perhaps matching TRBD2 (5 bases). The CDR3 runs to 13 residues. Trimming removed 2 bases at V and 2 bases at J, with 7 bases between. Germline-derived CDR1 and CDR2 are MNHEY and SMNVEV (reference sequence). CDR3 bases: TGTGCCAGCAGTTTAAGCGGAGCCTACGAGCAGTACTTC. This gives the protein CASSLSGAYEQYF.

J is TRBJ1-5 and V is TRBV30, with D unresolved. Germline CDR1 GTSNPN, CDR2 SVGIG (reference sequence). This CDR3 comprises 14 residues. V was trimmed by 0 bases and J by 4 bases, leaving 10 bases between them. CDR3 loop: CAWSVSTRNQPQHF. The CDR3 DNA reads TGTGCCTGGAGTGTATCGACAAGAAATCAGCCCCAGCATTTT.

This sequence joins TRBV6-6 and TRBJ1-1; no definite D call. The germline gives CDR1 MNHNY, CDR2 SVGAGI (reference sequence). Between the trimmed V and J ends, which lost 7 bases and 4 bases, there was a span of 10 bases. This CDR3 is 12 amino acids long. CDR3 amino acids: CASMTRGTEAFF. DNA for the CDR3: TGTGCCAGCATGACCCGAGGCACTGAAGCTTTCTTT.

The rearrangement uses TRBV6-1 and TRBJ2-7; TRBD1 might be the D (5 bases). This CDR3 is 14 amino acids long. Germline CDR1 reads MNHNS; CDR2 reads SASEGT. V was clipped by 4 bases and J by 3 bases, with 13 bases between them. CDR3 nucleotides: TGTGCCAGCAGTGTCTCCAGGGAAGGCTACGAGCAGTACTTC. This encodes CASSVSREGYEQYF.

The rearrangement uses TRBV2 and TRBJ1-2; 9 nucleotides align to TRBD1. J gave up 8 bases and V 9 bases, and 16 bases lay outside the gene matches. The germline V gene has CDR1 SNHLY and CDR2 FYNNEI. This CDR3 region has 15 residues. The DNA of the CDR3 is TGTGCCAGTTACTCCGGGACAGGGAAGGTTGAAGGCTACACCTTC. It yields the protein CASYSGTGKVEGYTF.

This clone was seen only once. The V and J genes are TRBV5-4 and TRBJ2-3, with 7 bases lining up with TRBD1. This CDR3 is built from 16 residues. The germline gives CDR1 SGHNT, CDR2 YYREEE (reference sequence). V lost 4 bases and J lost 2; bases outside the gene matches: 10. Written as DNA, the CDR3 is TGTGCCAGCAGCCAAACCCTGACAGGGCTCACAGATACGCAGTATTTT. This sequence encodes CASSQTLTGLTDTQYF. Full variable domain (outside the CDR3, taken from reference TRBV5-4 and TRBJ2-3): ETGVTQSPTHLIKTRGQQVTLRCSSQSGHNTVSWYQQALGQGPQFIFQYYREEENGRGNFPPRFSGLQFPNYSSELNVNALELDDSALYLCASSQTLTGLTDTQYFGPGTRLTVL.

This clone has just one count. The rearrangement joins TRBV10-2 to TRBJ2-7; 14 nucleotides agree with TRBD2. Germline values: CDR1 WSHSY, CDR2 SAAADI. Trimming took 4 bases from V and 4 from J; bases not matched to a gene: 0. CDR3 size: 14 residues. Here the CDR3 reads CASSGLAGGYEQYF. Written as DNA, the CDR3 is TGCGCCAGCAGTGGACTAGCGGGAGGGTACGAGCAGTACTTC.

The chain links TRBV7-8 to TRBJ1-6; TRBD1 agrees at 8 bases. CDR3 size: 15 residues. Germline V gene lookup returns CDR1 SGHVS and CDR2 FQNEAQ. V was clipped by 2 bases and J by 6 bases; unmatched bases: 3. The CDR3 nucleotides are TGTGCCAGCAGCTTACAGACAGGGGCTAATTCACCCCTCCACTTT. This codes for CASSLQTGANSPLHF.

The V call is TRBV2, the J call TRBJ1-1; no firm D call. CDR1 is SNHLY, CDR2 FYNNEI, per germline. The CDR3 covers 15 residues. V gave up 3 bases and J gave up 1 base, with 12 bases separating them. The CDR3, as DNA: TGTGCCAGCAGTGACAATAGTTTGCCGAACACTGAAGCTTTCTTT. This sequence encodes CASSDNSLPNTEAFF. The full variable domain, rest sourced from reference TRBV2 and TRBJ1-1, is EPEVTQTPSHQVTQMGQEVILRCVPISNHLYFYWYRQILGQKVEFLVSFYNNEISEKSEIFDDQFSVERPDGSNFTLKIRSTKLEDSAMYFCASSDNSLPNTEAFFGQGTRLTVV.

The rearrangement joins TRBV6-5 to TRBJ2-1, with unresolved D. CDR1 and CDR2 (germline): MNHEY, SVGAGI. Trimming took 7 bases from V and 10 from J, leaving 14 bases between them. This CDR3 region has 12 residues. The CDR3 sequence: CASKNSPTEQFF. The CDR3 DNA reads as TGTGCCAGCAAGAACAGCCCGACAGAGCAGTTCTTC.

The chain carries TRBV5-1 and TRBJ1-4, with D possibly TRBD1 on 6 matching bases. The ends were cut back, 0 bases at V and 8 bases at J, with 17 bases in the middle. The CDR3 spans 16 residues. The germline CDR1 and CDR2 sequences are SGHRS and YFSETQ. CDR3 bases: TGCGCCAGCAGCTTGGTGATCGGGGGGCAACGAGAAAAACTGTTTTTT. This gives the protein CASSLVIGGQREKLFF.

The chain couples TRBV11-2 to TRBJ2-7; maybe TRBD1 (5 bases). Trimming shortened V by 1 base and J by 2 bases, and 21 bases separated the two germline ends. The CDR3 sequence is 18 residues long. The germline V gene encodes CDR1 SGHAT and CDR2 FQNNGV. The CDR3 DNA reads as TGTGCCAGCAGCTTAGGTCACTCGCAGGGCCGGGTACCCTACGAGCAGTACTTC. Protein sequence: CASSLGHSQGRVPYEQYF.

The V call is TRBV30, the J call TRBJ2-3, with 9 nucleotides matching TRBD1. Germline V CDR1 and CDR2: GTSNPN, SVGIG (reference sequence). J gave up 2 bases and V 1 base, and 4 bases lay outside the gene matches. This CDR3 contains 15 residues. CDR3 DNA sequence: TGTGCCTGGAGTGCCGGGACAGGGTCCACAGATACGCAGTATTTT. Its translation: CAWSAGTGSTDTQYF.

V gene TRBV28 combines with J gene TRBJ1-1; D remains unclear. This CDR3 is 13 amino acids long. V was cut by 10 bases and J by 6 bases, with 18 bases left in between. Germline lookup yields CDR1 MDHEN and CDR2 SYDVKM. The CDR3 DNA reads TGTGCCACCCGATTTTTGAACTTGCCTGAAGCTTTCTTT. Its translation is CATRFLNLPEAFF.

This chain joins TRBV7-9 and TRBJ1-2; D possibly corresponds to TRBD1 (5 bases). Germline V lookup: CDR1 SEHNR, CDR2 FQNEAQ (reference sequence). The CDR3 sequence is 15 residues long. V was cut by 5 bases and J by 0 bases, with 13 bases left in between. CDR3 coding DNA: TGTGCCAGCAGCCCCACAGGATTAGCTAACTATGGCTACACCTTC. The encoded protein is CASSPTGLANYGYTF.

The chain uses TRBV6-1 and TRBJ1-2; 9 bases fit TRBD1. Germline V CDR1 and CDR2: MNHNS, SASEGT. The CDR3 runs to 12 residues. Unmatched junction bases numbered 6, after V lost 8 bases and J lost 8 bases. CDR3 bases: TGTGCCAGCCAACAGGGGGCTGGGGGCTACACCTTC. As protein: CASQQGAGGYTF.

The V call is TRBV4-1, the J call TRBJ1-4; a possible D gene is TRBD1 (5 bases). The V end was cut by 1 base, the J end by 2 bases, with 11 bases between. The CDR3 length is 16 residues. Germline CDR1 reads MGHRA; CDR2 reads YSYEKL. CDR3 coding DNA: TGCGCCAGCAGCCAAGTTGGGGCGAGGACTAATGAAAAACTGTTTTTT. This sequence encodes CASSQVGARTNEKLFF.

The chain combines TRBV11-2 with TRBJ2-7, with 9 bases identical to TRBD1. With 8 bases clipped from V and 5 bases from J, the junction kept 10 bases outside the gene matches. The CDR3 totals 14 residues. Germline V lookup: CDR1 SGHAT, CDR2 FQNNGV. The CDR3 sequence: CASGSGTGIDEQYF. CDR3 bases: TGTGCCAGCGGAAGCGGGACAGGGATCGACGAGCAGTACTTC.